This T cell receptor (delta chain) comes out of a study of Vδ1+ human thymocytes (dated by TCRdb to the late 2010s). Looking at the study overall: mRNA-level TRG and TRD CDR3 repertoires of highly purified Vdelta1+ thymocytes from young children were characterised as a data resource. The multiplex-based CDR3 amplicon strategy had previously been validated against 5'RACE-based CDR3 amplicon generation methods.

RNA was extracted with the RNeasy mini kit and reverse transcribed using Superscript III. Multiplex PCR was used to generate CDR3 amplicons, with pooled V-gene forward primers and a constant-region reverse primer carrying Illumina adaptor overhangs. After gel purification, the amplicons were indexed with Nextera index primers over roughly 8 extra PCR cycles and then purified using AMPure XP beads. Sequencing of the libraries was done on an Illumina MiSeq using paired-end 250 bp reads, dual indexing and a roughly 19% PhiX spike-in. The source study handled its data this way. FastQC was used to quality check the reads, while ea-utils fastq-join merged the TRG read pairs. IMGT/HighV-QUEST was used to annotate the sequences, only productive sequences with an unambiguous V-gene assignment were kept, and clonotypes were defined as sequences sharing an identical CDR3 sequence. Downstream analysis used VDJtools 1.1.1, tcR 2.2.3, Treemap and vegan Shannon diversity in R 3.4.4. TCRdb processed the public reads again with the CATT caller, after which rows with matching DNA were combined. The V and J calls and clone size are TCRdb's, not the authors'. The sample includes about 75,000 delta-chain clones, with about 35% observed a single time. The top ten clonotypes cover roughly 0.25% of the sample.

Compared with germline, V lacks 7 bases and J lacks 0 bases; bases without a gene match: 25. For CDR1 and CDR2, the germline V gene lists TSWWSYY and QGS. From its cysteine to its phenylalanine, the CDR3 spans 21 amino acids. Of all the DNA, just the CDR3 is kept, 63 bases in frame from base 1. As concerns this clone: Its target antigen remains unknown. No much larger clone is present one base from it, and per-base qualities are unavailable.

What the work shows at the level of the full study, not this receptor alone: The thymic TRG and TRD repertoires appeared highly polyclonal, with Gaussian CDR3 length distributions, in contrast to the oligoclonal repertoires of peripheral blood. The use of highly purified populations and single-cell validation was advised by the authors, since misinterpretation of bulk repertoire data could be caused by unexpected Vdelta2 sequences. Even though sort purity was high, roughly 20% of thymic TRD sequences were Vdelta2 (and few were Vdelta3), which was not the case for the peripheral blood Vdelta1+ controls. Donors shared many TRG clonotypes (up to about 7x10^3), but TRD repertoires were essentially private, with at most 120 shared. Because no clustering by age or sex was seen, donors were not stratified by age or sex in the analyses.

Thymic samples were depleted of alphabeta T cells, then CD3+ TCRVdelta1+ TCRVdelta2- thymocytes were FACS-sorted. A purity of roughly 98% to 99.6% was achieved for sorted Vdelta1+ thymocytes. Thymic specimens came from about 8 paediatric patients undergoing corrective cardiac surgery, aged from roughly 5 days to 16 months. After the thymic tissue was dispersed, mononuclear cells were isolated using a Histopaque-1077 density gradient. The staining antibodies were anti-TCRVdelta1 clone TS8.2, anti-TCRVdelta2 clone B6, anti-CD3 clone HIT3a and anti-TCRalphabeta clone IP26. Here the chain combines TRDV1 and TRDJ1, with 8 middle bases fitting TRDD2. This clonotype was obtained from a boy less than two years old who had congenital heart surgery. Material for sequencing was Vdelta1+ gamma-delta thymocytes from the thymus. What this sample's cell subset or site label stands for: FACS-sorted CD3+ TCRalphabeta- TCRVdelta1+ TCRVdelta2- thymocytes. The CDR3 reads CALAERHKPSYKGEYTDKLIF. The nucleotide sequence is TGTGCTCTTGCCGAACGACATAAGCCTTCCTATAAGGGGGAGTACACCGATAAACTCATCTTT.